This T cell receptor beta chain was sequenced during a study of blood T cells in healthy people across ages. With 4 bases clipped from V and 11 bases from J, the junction kept 15 bases outside the gene matches. Germline V lookup: CDR1 SEHNR, CDR2 FQNEAQ (reference sequence). The CDR3 is 16 residues long. Combining a sample-barcoded 5' primer with a J-beta primer mix, a second PCR ran for about 6 to 12 cycles. Each cDNA was tagged by a template-switch adaptor containing 12 random nucleotides. TCRdb reanalysed the 5' RACE reads using MiXCR and keeps one entry per CDR3 protein. The profile shows about 830,000 distinct CDR3 sequences, about 62% of them singletons. General observations from the study: Versus aged donors, long-lived donors had higher diversity and more naive CD4+ cells. Roughly linear declines in TCR beta diversity per million T cells occurred with age.

About this clonotype itself: Its specificity is unknown.

At least 7 million PBMCs were isolated per sample. The chain recombines TRBV7-9 with TRBJ2-5; the match to TRBD1 covers 11 bases. This sequence originates from a man aged 30-40 years in good health. The material sequenced was blood. For the CDR3, the DNA is TGTGCCAGCAGCTCGAGGGACAGGGGGGCCTGGGATGAGCAGTACTTC. Amino acid sequence: CASSSRDRGAWDEQYF.